This T cell receptor beta chain stems from a study of blood T cell repertoires in COVID-19. The wider study: There were acute and convalescent COVID-19 samples, and they came from the United States, Italy and Spain. Sources were T cells, B-cell-depleted T cells, or PBMCs; the material itself was cDNA or gDNA.

As originally analysed: Counts of nucleated cells, estimated from reference gene primer amplification, were obtained. Profiled with immunoSEQ multiplex PCR; TCRdb holds only in-frame clones, not every one. V and J calls plus clone size are reproduced from that table; the DNA served to infer D and trimming. Of around 270,000 clones listed, around 83% were seen once; the top ten hold about 1.6%. A note on this clone: Other nucleotide sequences from this sample produce the same CDR3.

CDR1 is SGHDN, CDR2 FVKESK, per germline. The CDR3 covers 16 residues. V lost 1 base and J 4 bases, leaving 16 bases between the germline ends. This sequence joins TRBV14 and TRBJ1-2; no firm D call. The receptor's source is a middle-aged woman who had recovered from COVID-19. The sample comprised peripheral blood. CDR3 amino acids: CASSQGAGTIFYGYTF. CDR3 sequence (DNA): TGTGCCAGCAGCCAAGGGGCTGGAACAATTTTCTATGGCTACACCTTC.